These 13 T cell receptor beta chains were sequenced from one sample in a study of blood T cell repertoires in COVID-19. Produced via immunoSEQ multiplex PCR; TCRdb's table is partial and in-frame only. The data show 85,000 to 90,000 clones, 86% seen once. The sample taken for sequencing was peripheral blood. These receptors originate from a human donor in a cohort sampled during active COVID-19.

The V and J genes are TRBV10-3 and TRBJ2-1, with 9 bases lining up with TRBD2. Trimming took 5 bases from V and 3 from J; bases not matched to a gene: 8. Germline V gene sequence: CDR1 ENHRY, CDR2 SYGVKD. The CDR3 has 16 amino acids. Written as DNA, the CDR3 is TGTGCCATCAGTAGCCCGAGCGGGAGGTTCTACAATGAGCAGTTCTTC. The encoded protein is CAISSPSGRFYNEQFF.

The rearrangement links TRBV4-2 to TRBJ2-2; 12 nucleotides match TRBD2. The V and J ends lost 1 base and 8 bases, in that order; junction bases with no gene match: 8. The CDR3 has 17 residues. Germline V lookup: CDR1 LGHNA, CDR2 YNFKEQ. CDR3 sequence reads: CASSQGWASGGAGELFF. The DNA for the CDR3 is TGTGCCAGCAGCCAAGGTTGGGCTAGCGGGGGGGCTGGGGAGCTGTTTTTT.

This chain uses TRBV5-4 with TRBJ2-3; 8 bases match TRBD1. The V segment lost 4 bases and the J segment 15 bases; nucleotides outside the gene matches: 10. This CDR3 is built from 12 residues. CDR1 is SGHNT, CDR2 YYREEE, per germline (reference sequence). The CDR3 sequence: CASSGGQGSIYF. The CDR3 bases are TGTGCCAGCAGCGGAGGACAGGGTTCAATCTATTTT.

Points on this clone: The junction departs from the called germline gene at one end, perhaps through a read error. The chain uses TRBV4-3 and TRBJ2-1, with TRBD2 matching 10 bases. CDR1 is LGHNA, CDR2 YSLEER, per germline. The CDR3 is 14 residues long. CDR3 protein: CASSQAGGPSEQFF. CDR3 nucleotide sequence: TGCGCCAGCAGTCAAGCGGGGGGGCCGAGTGAGCAGTTCTTC.

The chain combines TRBV19 with TRBJ2-1; 13 bases map to TRBD2. Germline V CDR1 and CDR2: LNHDA, SQIVND (reference sequence). CDR3 length: 14 amino acids. The V and J ends lost 7 bases and 7 bases, in that order; junction bases with no gene match: 4. CDR3 sequence (DNA): TGTGCCAGTACTGGACTAGCGGGAGTGAATGAGCAGTTCTTC. It translates to CASTGLAGVNEQFF.

This clone is a singleton in its sample. The chain couples TRBV7-2 to TRBJ2-5, with D maybe TRBD1 (6 bases). Germline values: CDR1 SGHTA, CDR2 FQGNSA. The CDR3 spans 16 residues. V shed 1 base and J shed 5 bases, with 17 bases lying between them. The CDR3 sequence is CASSLEAPQRGETQYF. CDR3 sequence (DNA): TGTGCCAGCAGCTTAGAAGCACCGCAGAGGGGGGAGACCCAGTACTTC. Supplemented by reference TRBV7-2 and TRBJ2-5, the full variable domain reads GAGVSQSPSNKVTEKGKDVELRCDPISGHTALYWYRQSLGQGLEFLIYFQGNSAPDKSGLPSDRFSAERTGGSVSTLTIQRTQQEDSAVYLCASSLEAPQRGETQYFGPGTRLLVL.

This clone showed up just once. The chain combines TRBV29-1 with TRBJ2-3; TRBD1 matches at 7 bases. Trimming at V came to 0 bases and at J to 5 bases, leaving 2 bases not matched to a gene. The length of the CDR3 is 13 residues. Germline V lookup: CDR1 SQVTM, CDR2 ANQGSEA. CDR3 DNA: TGCAGCGTTGAAGATGCAGGGGGAGATACGCAGTATTTT. Protein product: CSVEDAGGDTQYF.

The genes are TRBV28 and TRBJ2-3, with 14 bases identical to TRBD2. CDR3 length: 17 amino acids. After removal of 5 bases from V and 2 bases from J, the junction contained 6 bases not matched to a gene. The germline CDR1 and CDR2 sequences are MDHEN and SYDVKM. The CDR3 nucleotides read TGTGCCAGCAGTCCGAGGACTAGCGGGGGGCACACAGATACGCAGTATTTT. As protein: CASSPRTSGGHTDTQYF.

This clone came up once. Here the CDR3 reads CASSLEGSGTDTQYF. The CDR3 DNA reads as TGCGCCAGCAGCTTGGAAGGTAGCGGCACAGATACGCAGTATTTT. The chain employs TRBV5-1 and TRBJ2-3; D may be TRBD2 (5 bases). V was clipped by 0 bases and J by 1 base, with 9 bases between them. In germline, CDR1 is SGHRS, CDR2 YFSETQ. This CDR3 region has 15 residues.

The rearrangement uses TRBV3-1 (or the pseudogene TRBV3-2) and TRBJ1-4, with a weak D call TRBD1 (5 bases). CDR1 and CDR2 (germline): LGHDT, YNNKEL (reference sequence). Trimming pared 1 base from V and 3 bases from J, leaving 12 bases between. The CDR3 is 16 amino acids. The CDR3 DNA sequence: TGTGCCAGCAGCCAAGTAGGACAACCGGCTAATGAAAAACTGTTTTTT. Its translation: CASSQVGQPANEKLFF.

J is TRBJ1-2 and V is TRBV5-1, with no clear D. Trimming shortened V by 5 bases and J by 0 bases, and 11 bases separated the two germline ends. Germline V gene data show CDR1 as SGHRS and CDR2 as YFSETQ. The CDR3 loop spans 14 amino acids. The CDR3 sequence is CASRQDTSNYGYTF. CDR3 coding DNA: TGCGCCAGCAGACAAGACACCTCTAACTATGGCTACACCTTC. The whole variable domain, filled in from reference TRBV5-1 and TRBJ1-2, reads KAGVTQTPRYLIKTRGQQVTLSCSPISGHRSVSWYQQTPGQGLQFLFEYFSETQRNKGNFPGRFSGRQFSNSRSEMNVSTLELGDSALYLCASRQDTSNYGYTFGSGTRLTVV.

The chain uses TRBV27 and TRBJ2-3; TRBD2 is a possible D gene (5 bases). V lost 4 bases, J lost 9 bases, and 14 bases lay in between. There are 13 residues in the CDR3. The germline V gene has CDR1 MNHEY and CDR2 SMNVEV (reference sequence). CDR3 protein: CASSSLAAKTQYF. CDR3 coding DNA: TGTGCCAGCAGTTCTCTAGCTGCAAAGACGCAGTATTTT.

V is TRBV19 and J is TRBJ1-6; 9 bases map to TRBD1. Losses at the gene ends were 5 bases for V and 9 bases for J; bases not matched to a gene: 5. In germline, CDR1 is LNHDA, CDR2 SQIVND (reference sequence). This CDR3 has 14 amino acids. The chain's CDR3 is CASSPLTGGSPLHF. The DNA for the CDR3 is TGTGCCAGTAGTCCGCTGACAGGGGGTTCACCCCTCCACTTT.